This record covers a single T cell receptor beta chain. These data are taken from a study of blood T cell repertoires in COVID-19. Across the whole study: COVID-19 samples collected from the United States, Italy and Spain covered acute and convalescent phases.

The repertoire was sequenced with immunoSEQ multiplex PCR; TCRdb's copy has only in-frame clones and lacks some. The sample carries some 350,000 clones, about 90% recorded once. Looked up from germline, CDR1 is SGHKS and CDR2 is YYEKEE (reference sequence). The CDR3 contains 15 residues. V was pared by 5 bases and J by 4 bases, with 8 bases of the junction left unmatched. Followed longitudinally, the Seattle patients had been enrolled during active infection. The clonotype was recovered from a woman between 45 and 65 years old with COVID-19, enrolled during active disease. The chain uses TRBV5-5 and TRBJ2-7; 11 nucleotides agree with TRBD2. The specimen sequenced was peripheral blood. CDR3 DNA sequence: TGTGCCAGCAGACATAGCGGGAGGGCCGAATACGAGCAGTACTTC. It translates to CASRHSGRAEYEQYF.